This TCR beta chain originates from a study of blood T cell repertoires in COVID-19. The overall study: The cDNA or gDNA used as material had been derived from T cells, B-cell-depleted T cells, or PBMCs.

The table came from immunoSEQ multiplex PCR; TCRdb's copy has only in-frame clones and leaves some out. This sample has 200,000 to 250,000 clones, with just under 90% found just once. The source is a man aged 50-60 years who had been exposed to COVID-19. Specimen: PBMCs or T cells enriched from blood (not recorded which).

The CDR3 coding sequence is TGTGCCAGCAGCCCCAGACTAGCGGGGGGGAGACAATATGAGCAGTTCTTC. Protein product: CASSPRLAGGRQYEQFF. The chain employs TRBV3-1 (or the pseudogene TRBV3-2) and TRBJ2-1; 14 nucleotides align to TRBD2. V was clipped by 4 bases and J by 8 bases; unmatched bases: 10. The CDR3 has 17 amino acids. Germline V lookup: CDR1 LGHDT, CDR2 YNNKEL (reference sequence).